What follows are 5 T cell receptor beta chains derived from one specimen sequenced in a study of regulatory T cells in long-lasting Graves disease. Researchers made TCR beta libraries by using iRepertoire HTBI primers and running Arm-PCR on CDR3 regions. TCRdb itself ran the multiplex PCR reads through MiXCR, one entry per CDR3 protein. The sample records 350,000 to 550,000 distinct CDR3 sequences, 15% being singletons. Time point of the sample: newly diagnosed GD, antithyroid drugs for less than 3 months. There was RNA extracted from PBMCs, and the TCR library was made from it. The sample was also linked to a second study, of T cells in Graves' hyperthyroidism and ophthalmopathy.

The sample consisted of peripheral blood mononuclear cells (PBMCs), taken at new diagnosis, from a patient treated with antithyroid drugs. The receptor set was obtained from a woman in her twenties or thirties with Graves disease.

This clonotype was counted between two and nine times. The chain joins TRBV29-1 to TRBJ1-2; D perhaps matches TRBD1 (6 bases). CDR1 SQVTM and CDR2 ANQGSEA come from the germline V gene. V dropped 6 bases and J dropped 2 bases, with 13 bases sitting between them. There are 13 residues in the CDR3. As DNA, the CDR3 is TGCAGCGTAGTCGGGGGGGCGAACTATGGCTACACCTTC. Amino acid sequence: CSVVGGANYGYTF.

The chain links TRBV19 to TRBJ2-1; D gene ambiguous. TRBJ2-5 explains the end of the DNA better; the J call may be wrong. There are 12 residues in the CDR3. CDR1 is LNHDA, CDR2 SQIVND, per germline (reference sequence). The CDR3, as DNA: TGTGCCAGTAGTTCCCTTAATGGCCCCCAGTACTTC. Amino acids: CASSSLNGPQYF.

The DNA of the CDR3 is TGCGCCAGCAGTGAGTCAAGGGTCACGGGCACTGAAGCTTTCTTT. Its translation: CASSESRVTGTEAFF. The chain employs TRBV10-2 and TRBJ1-1; D is ambiguous. Trimming left V 0 bases short and J 4 bases short, with 12 bases between. This CDR3 comprises 15 residues. Germline V gives CDR1 WSHSY, CDR2 SAAADI.

This chain joins TRBV5-1 and TRBJ2-1; D is uncertain. The CDR3 consists of 15 residues. Trimming shortened V by 3 bases and J by 1 base, and 11 bases separated the two germline ends. Germline CDR1 and CDR2: SGHRS and YFSETQ. CDR3 DNA: TGCGCCAGCAGCTGGACCCCGCGGTCCTACAATGAGCAGTTCTTC. This sequence encodes CASSWTPRSYNEQFF.

Ten or more counts support this clonotype. The chain combines TRBV11-2 with TRBJ1-2; TRBD1 aligns across 7 bases. The V and J ends lost 1 base and 8 bases, in that order; junction bases with no gene match: 19. Germline loops: CDR1 SGHAT, CDR2 FQNNGV. This CDR3 region has 18 residues. The CDR3 loop is CASSLGGRWDRGPRGYTF. The CDR3 region has the DNA TGTGCCAGCAGCTTAGGGGGGCGATGGGACAGAGGCCCGAGGGGCTACACCTTC.